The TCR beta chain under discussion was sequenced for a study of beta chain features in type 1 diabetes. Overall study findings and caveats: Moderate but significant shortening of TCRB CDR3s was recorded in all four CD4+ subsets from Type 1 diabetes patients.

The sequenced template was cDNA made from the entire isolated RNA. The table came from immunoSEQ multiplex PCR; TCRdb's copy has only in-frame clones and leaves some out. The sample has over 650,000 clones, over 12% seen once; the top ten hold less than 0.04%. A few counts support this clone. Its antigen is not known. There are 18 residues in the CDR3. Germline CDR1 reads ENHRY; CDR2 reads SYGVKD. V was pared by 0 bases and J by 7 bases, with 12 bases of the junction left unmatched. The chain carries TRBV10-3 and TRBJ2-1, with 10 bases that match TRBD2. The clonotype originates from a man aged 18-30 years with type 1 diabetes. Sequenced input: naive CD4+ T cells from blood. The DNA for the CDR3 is TGTGCCATCAGTGAGTCCGATGGCCTAGCGGGGGCCGGAAATGAGCAGTTCTTC. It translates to CAISESDGLAGAGNEQFF.